A selection of T cell receptor beta chains follows, all from one sample in a study of blood T cell repertoires in COVID-19. Sequencing was performed with immunoSEQ multiplex PCR; in TCRdb, only in-frame clones are kept and a portion is missing. Of about 260,000 clones detected, over 75% appear once; the ten largest clones hold 10%. The sequencing input was peripheral blood. The source is a woman aged 70 to 79 with COVID-19, enrolled during active disease. The CDR3 runs from the conserved cysteine through the conserved F or W. Fields, in order: J gene, clone size, V gene, D gene, CDR3 DNA, CDR3 protein. A D gene is named only where the DNA matches it firmly. Clone size appears in some rows only: once, few, many, or a class for an expanded clone.

J gene: TRBJ2-3
clone size: NA
V gene: TRBV11-3
D gene: NA
CDR3 DNA: TGTGCCAGCAGCTTAGGCGGGATCTCAGATACGCAGTATTTT
CDR3 protein: CASSLGGISDTQYF

J gene: TRBJ1-5
clone size: NA
V gene: TRBV2
D gene: NA
CDR3 DNA: TGTGCCAGCAGGGGCGATGTTAATCAGCCCCAGCATTTT
CDR3 protein: CASRGDVNQPQHF

J gene: TRBJ2-5
clone size: NA
V gene: TRBV5-1
D gene: TRBD2
CDR3 DNA: TGCGCCAGCAGCTTGGAAGCTAGCGGGCGACACCAAGAGACCCAGTACTTC
CDR3 protein: CASSLEASGRHQETQYF

J gene: TRBJ2-3
clone size: once
V gene: TRBV19
D gene: TRBD2
CDR3 DNA: TGTGCCAGTAGTAGGGGACTAGCGGGATTCACAGATACGCAGTATTTT
CDR3 protein: CASSRGLAGFTDTQYF

J gene: TRBJ1-2
clone size: NA
V gene: TRBV6-5
D gene: NA
CDR3 DNA: TGTGCCACCACTCCCAGAGGCGGGAACTATGGCTACACCTTC
CDR3 protein: CATTPRGGNYGYTF

J gene: TRBJ1-6
clone size: NA
V gene: TRBV11-3
D gene: NA
CDR3 DNA: TGTGCCAGCAGCGAGAACAGGGTTTCACCCCTCCACTTT
CDR3 protein: CASSENRVSPLHF

J gene: TRBJ1-6
clone size: NA
V gene: TRBV3-1/TRBV3-2
D gene: NA
CDR3 DNA: TGTGCCAGCAGCCTACAGAACTCCTATAATTCACCCCTCCACTTT
CDR3 protein: CASSLQNSYNSPLHF

J gene: TRBJ1-1
clone size: NA
V gene: TRBV28
D gene: TRBD1
CDR3 DNA: TGTGCCAGCAGGCCGGGACAGGGGAACACTGAAGCTTTCTTT
CDR3 protein: CASRPGQGNTEAFF

J gene: TRBJ1-6
clone size: few
V gene: TRBV6-6
D gene: TRBD1
CDR3 DNA: TGTGCCAGCAGACGACAGGGTGGATCACCCCTCCACTTT
CDR3 protein: CASRRQGGSPLHF

J gene: TRBJ1-1
clone size: NA
V gene: TRBV6-5
D gene: NA
CDR3 DNA: TGTGCCAGCAGCGGTCCGCGCGGAGAAGCTTTCTTT
CDR3 protein: CASSGPRGEAFF

J gene: TRBJ2-7
clone size: NA
V gene: TRBV30
D gene: NA
CDR3 DNA: TGTGCCTCCTCCGGGACATCGCGCTACGAGCAGTACTTC
CDR3 protein: CASSGTSRYEQYF

J gene: TRBJ2-7
clone size: few
V gene: TRBV5-1
D gene: NA
CDR3 DNA: TGCGCCAGCAGCGCGAATTACGAGCAGTACTTC
CDR3 protein: CASSANYEQYF

J gene: TRBJ1-1
clone size: NA
V gene: TRBV5-1
D gene: TRBD1
CDR3 DNA: TGCGCCAGCAGCTTGGACAGGGGAACTGAAGCTTTCTTT
CDR3 protein: CASSLDRGTEAFF

J gene: TRBJ1-2
clone size: NA
V gene: TRBV24-1
D gene: NA
CDR3 DNA: TGTGCCACCAGCGGCAGCGGCGGGGTGGGCTACACCTTC
CDR3 protein: CATSGSGGVGYTF

J gene: TRBJ2-4
clone size: NA
V gene: TRBV13
D gene: TRBD2
CDR3 DNA: TGTGCCAGCAGTTTGACTAGCGGGAGGGCCGTTGCCAAAAACATTCAGTACTTC
CDR3 protein: CASSLTSGRAVAKNIQYF

J gene: TRBJ2-1
clone size: NA
V gene: TRBV19
D gene: TRBD1
CDR3 DNA: TGTGCCAGTAGTCTAGTTAGAGCAGGGGGAAATGAGCAGTTCTTC
CDR3 protein: CASSLVRAGGNEQFF

J gene: TRBJ2-2
clone size: NA
V gene: TRBV5-1
D gene: TRBD1
CDR3 DNA: TGCGCCAGCAGCTTCGCACAGGGGTTGGTCACCGGGGAGCTGTTTTTT
CDR3 protein: CASSFAQGLVTGELFF

J gene: TRBJ2-7
clone size: NA
V gene: TRBV10-3
D gene: TRBD2
CDR3 DNA: TGTGCCATCAGCACTAGCGGGAGTTTCTACGAGCAGTACTTC
CDR3 protein: CAISTSGSFYEQYF

J gene: TRBJ2-1
clone size: NA
V gene: TRBV9
D gene: NA
CDR3 DNA: TGTGCCAGCAGCGTTGAGGGTGGCTCCTACAATGAGCAGTTCTTC
CDR3 protein: CASSVEGGSYNEQFF

J gene: TRBJ2-7
clone size: NA
V gene: TRBV28
D gene: NA
CDR3 DNA: TGTGCCAGCAGTTTTGTCCAGGGTGAGTTTCCGCACTTC
CDR3 protein: CASSFVQGEFPHF

J gene: TRBJ2-7
clone size: NA
V gene: TRBV6-2/TRBV6-3
D gene: TRBD2
CDR3 DNA: TGTGCCAGCAGTTCCCTGGCGGGAGGGCCGACTCTAATCCACGAGCAGTACTTC
CDR3 protein: CASSSLAGGPTLIHEQYF

J gene: TRBJ1-5
clone size: NA
V gene: TRBV4-3
D gene: TRBD1
CDR3 DNA: TGCGCCAGCAGCCAAGGGACAGGCCTAAATCAGCCCCAGCATTTT
CDR3 protein: CASSQGTGLNQPQHF

J gene: TRBJ1-1
clone size: NA
V gene: TRBV27
D gene: TRBD1
CDR3 DNA: TGTGCCAGCAGTTTAACGGGACAGGGGAACACTGAAGCTTTCTTT
CDR3 protein: CASSLTGQGNTEAFF

J gene: TRBJ2-7
clone size: NA
V gene: TRBV7-2
D gene: NA
CDR3 DNA: TGTGCCAGCAGCTTACAGGGATTCTACGAGCAGTACTTC
CDR3 protein: CASSLQGFYEQYF

J gene: TRBJ2-7
clone size: NA
V gene: TRBV4-3
D gene: NA
CDR3 DNA: TGCGCCAGCAGCCAAGATCTGGCAGCCTACGAGCAGTACTTC
CDR3 protein: CASSQDLAAYEQYF

J gene: TRBJ1-1
clone size: NA
V gene: TRBV3-1/TRBV3-2
D gene: TRBD1
CDR3 DNA: TGTGCCAGCAGCCCGTACAGGGGGCTAAACACTGAGGCTTTCTTT
CDR3 protein: CASSPYRGLNTEAFF

J gene: TRBJ2-5
clone size: few
V gene: TRBV7-9
D gene: TRBD1
CDR3 DNA: TGTGCCAGCAGCCCAAAGGGACAGGGGGCGCGGGAGACCCAGTACTTC
CDR3 protein: CASSPKGQGARETQYF

J gene: TRBJ1-3
clone size: NA
V gene: TRBV18
D gene: NA
CDR3 DNA: TGTGCCAGCTCTGCCTGGAGGACAGAATCCTCTGGAAACACCATATATTTT
CDR3 protein: CASSAWRTESSGNTIYF

J gene: TRBJ2-5
clone size: NA
V gene: TRBV18
D gene: NA
CDR3 DNA: TGTGCCAGCTCACCTCCGGGGTTTGTGTGGGAGACCCAGTACTTC
CDR3 protein: CASSPPGFVWETQYF

J gene: TRBJ2-7
clone size: NA
V gene: TRBV7-3
D gene: NA
CDR3 DNA: TGTGCCAGCAGCTCGTACACCGTAGAGCAGTACTTC
CDR3 protein: CASSSYTVEQYF

J gene: TRBJ1-2
clone size: NA
V gene: TRBV28
D gene: NA
CDR3 DNA: TGTGCCAGCAGTCCGGATAGGGGGTTAAATGGCTACACCTTC
CDR3 protein: CASSPDRGLNGYTF

J gene: TRBJ1-2
clone size: once
V gene: TRBV9
D gene: NA
CDR3 DNA: TGTGCCAGCAGCGCCGCGGACTATGGCTACACCTTC
CDR3 protein: CASSAADYGYTF

J gene: TRBJ1-6
clone size: NA
V gene: TRBV28
D gene: NA
CDR3 DNA: TGTGCCAGCAGTTTCGGCCGGAGCTCCTATAATTCACCCCTCCACTTT
CDR3 protein: CASSFGRSSYNSPLHF

J gene: TRBJ1-1
clone size: NA
V gene: TRBV4-3
D gene: TRBD1
CDR3 DNA: TGCGCCAGCAGCCATAGACAGGGGAGGGCTGAAGCTTTCTTT
CDR3 protein: CASSHRQGRAEAFF

J gene: TRBJ1-4
clone size: NA
V gene: TRBV6-2/TRBV6-3
D gene: TRBD1
CDR3 DNA: TGTGCCAGCAGTTCTTCCGGGACAGGGGAGGAAAAACTGTTTTTT
CDR3 protein: CASSSSGTGEEKLFF

J gene: TRBJ1-2
clone size: NA
V gene: TRBV28
D gene: NA
CDR3 DNA: TGTGCCAGCAATTCTGGCGGCGCGCTAGACTATGGCTACACCTTC
CDR3 protein: CASNSGGALDYGYTF

J gene: TRBJ1-3
clone size: NA
V gene: TRBV30
D gene: TRBD1
CDR3 DNA: TGTGCCTGGAGTGCGGACAGGGGCTCTGGAAACACCATATATTTT
CDR3 protein: CAWSADRGSGNTIYF

J gene: TRBJ1-6
clone size: NA
V gene: TRBV5-6
D gene: TRBD1
CDR3 DNA: TGTGCCAGCAGCCGCACATGGACAGGCTATAATTCACCCCTCCACTTT
CDR3 protein: CASSRTWTGYNSPLHF

J gene: TRBJ1-4
clone size: NA
V gene: TRBV18
D gene: NA
CDR3 DNA: TGTGCCAGCTCACCAGGGGGCACCACCTCAACTAATGAAAAACTGTTTTTT
CDR3 protein: CASSPGGTTSTNEKLFF

J gene: TRBJ1-3
clone size: NA
V gene: TRBV25-1
D gene: NA
CDR3 DNA: TGTGCCAGCAGTGACAGGGCAGCTTCGACGGGAAACACCATATATTTT
CDR3 protein: CASSDRAASTGNTIYF

J gene: TRBJ1-6
clone size: NA
V gene: TRBV10-3
D gene: TRBD1
CDR3 DNA: TGTGCCATCAGTGAGAGGATGACAGGGGGCGATTCACCCCTCCACTTT
CDR3 protein: CAISERMTGGDSPLHF